The 31 T cell receptor beta chains reported below all come from one sample, sequenced in a study of radiation and T cells in renal cell carcinoma. Assay: immunoSEQ multiplex PCR; the TCRdb copy retains only in-frame clones and omits some. Here the sample spans approximately 150,000 clones, about nine tenths being singletons. Described time point: baseline pretreatment blood. Indicated treatment: 15 Gy SBRT to primary tumor, nephrectomy 4 weeks later. The sequences come from blood, collected from a patient whose treatment included radiotherapy and nephrectomy. The receptors here all came from a woman aged 70-85 years with renal cell carcinoma.

The genes are TRBV15 and TRBJ1-5; D is unclear. Trimming took 1 base from V and 5 from J, leaving 9 bases between them. The CDR3 length is 14 residues. Germline V gene lookup returns CDR1 LNHNV and CDR2 YYDKDF (reference sequence). Here the CDR3 reads CATSRGRGYQPQHF. As DNA, the CDR3 is TGTGCCACCAGCAGAGGCAGAGGGTATCAGCCCCAGCATTTT. Full variable domain (missing parts from reference TRBV15 and TRBJ1-5): DAMVIQNPRYQVTQFGKPVTLSCSQTLNHNVMYWYQQKSSQAPKLLFHYYDKDFNNEADTPDNFQSRRPNTSFCFLDIRSPGLGDTAMYLCATSRGRGYQPQHFGDGTRLSIL.

This chain connects TRBV6-6 to TRBJ2-7; D is ambiguous. The germline V gene encodes CDR1 MNHNY and CDR2 SVGAGI (reference sequence). The V and J ends lost 0 bases and 4 bases respectively, with 7 bases between them. This CDR3 region has 13 residues. CDR3 sequence: CASSYSNSYEQYF. CDR3 sequence (DNA): TGTGCCAGCAGTTACTCTAACAGTTACGAGCAGTACTTC.

V and J are TRBV27 and TRBJ1-4; no definite D call. Trimming cost V 6 bases and J 0 bases, with 8 bases left between them. The CDR3 is 14 amino acids. The germline V gene has CDR1 MNHEY and CDR2 SMNVEV (reference sequence). This CDR3 is CASRRIATNEKLFF. The CDR3 DNA follows: TGTGCCAGCAGGAGGATTGCAACTAATGAAAAACTGTTTTTT.

The chain employs TRBV5-4 and TRBJ1-2; D is unresolved. With 0 bases removed from V and 2 bases from J, the gap between germline ends came to 8 bases. The CDR3 extends over 14 amino acids. CDR1 is SGHNT and CDR2 is YYREEE in the germline V gene (reference sequence). CDR3 nucleotides: TGTGCCAGCAGCTTGGCCAGGCGGAACTATGGCTACACCTTC. This sequence encodes CASSLARRNYGYTF.

This sequence joins TRBV19 and TRBJ1-2; TRBD1 matches 7 bases. Germline CDR1 reads LNHDA; CDR2 reads SQIVND (reference sequence). This CDR3 region has 14 residues. V shed 6 bases and J 4 bases; nucleotides not matched to a gene: 8. CDR3 loop: CASRLRQGTYGYTF. As DNA, the CDR3 is TGTGCCAGTAGGCTCCGACAGGGTACCTATGGCTACACCTTC.

The rearrangement links TRBV19 to TRBJ2-2; 10 nucleotides match TRBD2. V gave up 5 bases and J gave up 4 bases; unmatched junction bases: 4. CDR1 is LNHDA and CDR2 is SQIVND in the germline V gene (reference sequence). The CDR3 contains 15 residues. The CDR3 coding sequence is TGTGCCAGTAGTGTTCTAGCGGGGGCCACCGGGGAGCTGTTTTTT. This sequence encodes CASSVLAGATGELFF.

This chain links TRBV15 with TRBJ1-1; no definite D call. This CDR3 spans 15 amino acids. Germline assignment: CDR1 LNHNV and CDR2 YYDKDF (reference sequence). With 1 base removed from V and 6 bases from J, the gap between germline ends came to 15 bases. DNA for the CDR3: TGTGCCACCAGCAGAGCCGGAGGGTTGGTGGCTGAAGCTTTCTTT. Translated, it gives CATSRAGGLVAEAFF.

This clone has a count of ten or more. The genes are TRBV18 and TRBJ1-1, with D maybe TRBD1 (5 bases). V was pared by 3 bases and J by 2 bases, with 13 bases between. CDR3 length: 15 amino acids. Germline V CDR1 and CDR2: KGHSH, LQKENI. The CDR3 DNA reads as TGTGCCAGCTCACCCCGGGACGCGGGTAACACTGAAGCTTTCTTT. Protein: CASSPRDAGNTEAFF.

The rearrangement uses TRBV27 and TRBJ2-1, with 14 bases matching TRBD2. The V segment lost 5 bases and the J segment 7 bases; nucleotides outside the gene matches: 7. The CDR3 extends over 16 amino acids. Germline CDR1 and CDR2: MNHEY and SMNVEV (reference sequence). CDR3: CASSATSGGGRNEQFF. The CDR3 region has the DNA TGTGCCAGCAGTGCGACTAGCGGGGGGGGTCGGAATGAGCAGTTCTTC.

This clone was seen a single time. The CDR3 DNA sequence: TGTGCCACCAGCAGCCAGACTAGCGGGGGACTAAGGAGCACAGATACGCAGTATTTT. This gives the protein CATSSQTSGGLRSTDTQYF. The V and J genes are TRBV15 and TRBJ2-3; 12 bases line up with TRBD2. The CDR3 consists of 19 residues. CDR1 and CDR2 from the germline V gene are LNHNV and YYDKDF (reference sequence). The V and J ends lost 3 bases and 0 bases, in that order; junction bases with no gene match: 10. Full variable domain (rest looked up from reference TRBV15 and TRBJ2-3): DAMVIQNPRYQVTQFGKPVTLSCSQTLNHNVMYWYQQKSSQAPKLLFHYYDKDFNNEADTPDNFQSRRPNTSFCFLDIRSPGLGDTAMYLCATSSQTSGGLRSTDTQYFGPGTRLTVL.

The chain links TRBV4-1 to TRBJ1-3, with TRBD1 matching over 9 bases. This CDR3 has 19 amino acids. Per the germline V gene, CDR1 is MGHRA and CDR2 is YSYEKL. The junction had 9 bases not matched to a gene; V was cut back by 0 bases and J by 0 bases. The CDR3 region is CASSQEPGTGRNSGNTIYF. DNA of the CDR3: TGCGCCAGCAGCCAAGAACCCGGGACAGGGAGAAACTCTGGAAACACCATATATTTT.

This clone appeared a few times. The CDR3, as DNA: TGTGCCAGCAGTGTATCCGGGACAGGGGATGATCAGCCCCAGCATTTT. It is translated as CASSVSGTGDDQPQHF. The rearrangement joins TRBV28 to TRBJ1-5, with 10 bases identical to TRBD1. The V gene end was trimmed by 5 bases and the J gene end by 5 bases; junction bases not matched to a gene: 9. From germline, CDR1 is MDHEN and CDR2 SYDVKM. The CDR3 is 16 amino acids.

A few counts support this clone. The rearrangement uses TRBV2 and TRBJ1-4, with a tentative D call TRBD1 (5 bases). Trimming removed 2 bases at V and 14 bases at J, with 9 bases between. The CDR3 covers 11 residues. Germline V gene lookup returns CDR1 SNHLY and CDR2 FYNNEI. The CDR3 sequence: CASSENRKLFF. The CDR3 nucleotides read TGTGCCAGCAGTGAAAACAGGAAGCTGTTTTTT.

The chain links TRBV6-5 to TRBJ2-7, with D possibly TRBD1 on 6 matching bases. Germline V gene lookup returns CDR1 MNHEY and CDR2 SVGAGI. The CDR3 covers 16 residues. The V and J ends lost 3 bases and 2 bases respectively, with 17 bases between them. The CDR3 spells CASSYLGAGVAYEQYF. The CDR3 DNA follows: TGTGCCAGCAGTTATTTAGGAGCAGGGGTTGCCTACGAGCAGTACTTC.

This clone was seen only once. The gene calls are TRBV30 and TRBJ2-7, with D perhaps TRBD1 (6 bases). Germline V CDR1 and CDR2: GTSNPN, SVGIG (reference sequence). V was pared by 2 bases and J by 7 bases, with 12 bases between. The CDR3 length is 12 residues. The CDR3: CAWSRQVWEQYF. The DNA for the CDR3 is TGTGCCTGGAGTCGACAGGTCTGGGAGCAGTACTTC.

This clone showed up just a few times. The chain recombines TRBV6-5 with TRBJ1-5; D gene ambiguous. The germline V gene has CDR1 MNHEY and CDR2 SVGAGI. The CDR3 runs 14 residues. V lost 0 bases and J lost 4, with 7 bases in between. The CDR3: CASSYSVQNQPQHF. The CDR3 DNA follows: TGTGCCAGCAGTTACTCGGTTCAGAATCAGCCCCAGCATTTT.

This clone has more than one count but fewer than ten. This chain links TRBV6-1 with TRBJ2-7; D unresolved. Looked up from germline, CDR1 is MNHNS and CDR2 is SASEGT. Trimming cost V 4 bases and J 6 bases, with 16 bases left between them. The CDR3 length is 14 residues. CDR3 protein: CASSAKDGLSEQYF. CDR3 DNA: TGTGCCAGCAGTGCTAAGGACGGTTTGAGCGAGCAGTACTTC.

This clone is a singleton in its sample. The junction departs from germline at one end; a sequencing error may be responsible. This chain joins TRBV7-7 and TRBJ2-2, with a weak D call TRBD1 (5 bases). Germline CDR1 SSHAT, CDR2 FNYEAQ (reference sequence). This CDR3 is built from 14 residues. The CDR3 DNA reads TGTGCTAGCAGTCTAGGACATTACACCGGGGAGCTGTTTTTT. Protein product: CASSLGHYTGELFF.

The V call is TRBV7-3, the J call TRBJ1-1; D perhaps matches TRBD1 (5 bases). The CDR3 consists of 13 residues. Germline lookup yields CDR1 SGHTA and CDR2 FQGTGA. Deletions cut 3 bases from V and 10 bases from J, with 15 bases between. This chain's CDR3 is CASSFLGGRAAFF. The CDR3 coding sequence is TGTGCCAGCAGCTTCTTAGGCGGCAGGGCAGCTTTCTTT.

V gene TRBV28 combines with J gene TRBJ2-1; D call uncertain. CDR3 length: 13 amino acids. Trimming shortened V by 4 bases and J by 8 bases, and 12 bases separated the two germline ends. Looked up from germline, CDR1 is MDHEN and CDR2 is SYDVKM. The CDR3 sequence is CASSSSRLDEQFF. CDR3 nucleotides: TGTGCCAGCAGTTCATCCAGGCTCGATGAGCAGTTCTTC.

The V and J genes are TRBV11-1 and TRBJ1-1; D unclear. The germline CDR1 and CDR2 sequences are SGHAT and FQDESV (reference sequence). The CDR3 spans 14 residues. V shed 6 bases and J shed 5 bases, with 16 bases lying between them. CDR3 protein: CASRAPGVKTEAFF. The CDR3 DNA sequence: TGTGCCAGCAGGGCCCCCGGGGTAAAAACTGAAGCTTTCTTT.

This chain links TRBV10-2 with TRBJ2-6, with 12 bases matching TRBD2. The junction had 6 bases not matched to a gene; V was cut back by 6 bases and J by 0 bases. The CDR3 length is 18 residues. CDR1 WSHSY and CDR2 SAAADI come from the germline V gene. The CDR3 region has the DNA TGCGCCAGCAGGACTCTAGCGGGGGGGCACTCTGGGGCCAACGTCCTGACTTTC. Translation gives CASRTLAGGHSGANVLTF.

Only one count was recorded for this clone. The chain carries TRBV5-5 and TRBJ1-1; a possible D gene is TRBD1 (6 bases). CDR3 length equals 15 residues. V lost 1 base, J lost 4 bases, and 14 bases lay in between. The germline gives CDR1 SGHKS, CDR2 YYEKEE (reference sequence). CDR3 protein: CASSLYQGISTEAFF. In nucleotides, the CDR3 is TGTGCCAGCAGCTTGTATCAGGGGATATCCACTGAAGCTTTCTTT.

The genes are TRBV19 and TRBJ2-1; 12 bases line up with TRBD2. The CDR3 is made up of 20 amino acids. J gave up 4 bases and V 3 bases, and 16 bases lay outside the gene matches. Germline V gene data show CDR1 as LNHDA and CDR2 as SQIVND (reference sequence). The CDR3 sequence is CASSIFGKVASGGVYNEQFF. The CDR3 DNA reads TGTGCCAGTAGTATTTTTGGGAAGGTGGCTAGCGGGGGGGTTTACAATGAGCAGTTCTTC.

V is TRBV27 and J is TRBJ2-4, with TRBD1 as a possible D gene (6 bases). Deletions cut 0 bases from V and 3 bases from J, with 9 bases between. Germline V gives CDR1 MNHEY, CDR2 SMNVEV (reference sequence). The CDR3 has 15 residues. CDR3 coding DNA: TGTGCCAGCAGTTTATCAGCAGGGGTCAAAAACATTCAGTACTTC. Amino acid sequence: CASSLSAGVKNIQYF.

The chain links TRBV15 to TRBJ1-5, with D possibly being TRBD1 (6 bases). Per germline, CDR1 LNHNV and CDR2 YYDKDF (reference sequence). The CDR3 contains 15 residues. Trimming pared 1 base from V and 5 bases from J, leaving 12 bases between. DNA for the CDR3: TGTGCCACCAGCAGAGGAAACGGGGGGCATCAGCCCCAGCATTTT. Translation: CATSRGNGGHQPQHF.

The genes are TRBV5-4 and TRBJ2-3; a weak D match, TRBD2 (5 bases). V was trimmed by 0 bases and J by 1 base, leaving 9 bases between them. Germline V gives CDR1 SGHNT, CDR2 YYREEE (reference sequence). The CDR3 loop spans 15 amino acids. The CDR3 loop reads CASSLGLAGTDTQYF. CDR3 DNA sequence: TGTGCCAGCAGCTTGGGTCTAGCCGGCACAGATACGCAGTATTTT.

The gene calls are TRBV5-6 and TRBJ1-4; the match to TRBD1 covers 8 bases. This CDR3 region has 15 residues. CDR1 is SGHDT, CDR2 YYEEEE, per germline. J lost 8 bases, V lost 0 bases, and 6 bases had no gene match. DNA for the CDR3: TGTGCCAGCAGCTTGGTGACAGGGGTTCCCGAAAAACTGTTTTTT. Its translation: CASSLVTGVPEKLFF.

The chain carries TRBV4-3 and TRBJ1-3; the D gene is possibly TRBD1 (6 bases). The V end was cut by 0 bases, the J end by 3 bases, with 15 bases between. This CDR3 is built from 17 residues. Germline CDR1 is LGHNA and CDR2 is YSLEER. The CDR3 sequence is CASSQDRTGAFGNTIYF. CDR3 DNA sequence: TGCGCCAGCAGCCAAGATCGAACGGGGGCTTTTGGAAACACCATATATTTT.

The chain carries TRBV15 and TRBJ2-1, with D unresolved. The CDR3 consists of 14 residues. V shed 2 bases and J shed 9 bases, with 14 bases lying between them. Germline loops: CDR1 LNHNV, CDR2 YYDKDF (reference sequence). CDR3 DNA sequence: TGTGCCACCAGCAGATACGGGTCGACCGGTGAGCAGTTCTTC. Translation gives CATSRYGSTGEQFF. The whole variable domain, filled in from reference TRBV15 and TRBJ2-1, reads DAMVIQNPRYQVTQFGKPVTLSCSQTLNHNVMYWYQQKSSQAPKLLFHYYDKDFNNEADTPDNFQSRRPNTSFCFLDIRSPGLGDTAMYLCATSRYGSTGEQFFGPGTRLTVL.

Only one count was recorded for this clone. This chain joins TRBV4-1 and TRBJ2-1, with no clear D. V was pared by 1 base and J by 0 bases, with 10 bases between. CDR1 is MGHRA, CDR2 YSYEKL, per germline. This CDR3 has 16 residues. The CDR3 protein is CASSQVPESSYNEQFF. CDR3 DNA: TGCGCCAGCAGCCAAGTACCAGAAAGCTCCTACAATGAGCAGTTCTTC.